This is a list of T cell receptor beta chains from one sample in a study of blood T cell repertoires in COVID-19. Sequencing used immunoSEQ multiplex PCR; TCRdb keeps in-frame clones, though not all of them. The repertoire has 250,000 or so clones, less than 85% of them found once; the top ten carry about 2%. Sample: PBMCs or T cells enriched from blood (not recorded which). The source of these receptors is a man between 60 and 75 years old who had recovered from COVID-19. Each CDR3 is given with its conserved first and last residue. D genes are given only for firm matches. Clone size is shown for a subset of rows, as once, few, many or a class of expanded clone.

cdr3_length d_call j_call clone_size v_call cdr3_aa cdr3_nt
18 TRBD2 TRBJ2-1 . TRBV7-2 CASSTGGGGARAYNEQFF TGTGCCAGCAGCACCGGTGGCGGGGGGGCCAGGGCCTACAATGAGCAGTTCTTC
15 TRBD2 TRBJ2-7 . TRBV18 CASSPGTSGGYEQYF TGTGCCAGCTCACCCGGGACTAGCGGGGGATACGAGCAGTACTTC
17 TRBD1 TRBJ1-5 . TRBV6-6 CASSRSFGTESNQPQHF TGTGCCAGCAGCCGATCATTCGGGACAGAAAGCAATCAGCCCCAGCATTTT
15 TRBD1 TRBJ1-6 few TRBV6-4 CASRRDRGRNSPLHF TGTGCCAGCAGAAGGGACAGGGGGCGTAATTCACCCCTCCACTTT
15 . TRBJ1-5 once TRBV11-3 CASSLDSGGDQPQHF TGTGCCAGCAGCTTAGATTCGGGAGGCGATCAGCCCCAGCATTTT
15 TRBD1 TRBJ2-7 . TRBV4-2 CASSQPGQGSYEQYF TGTGCCAGCAGCCAACCGGGACAGGGTTCCTACGAGCAGTACTTC
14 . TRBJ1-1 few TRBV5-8 CASSKQGPNTEAFF TGTGCCAGCAGTAAACAGGGACCGAACACTGAAGCTTTCTTT
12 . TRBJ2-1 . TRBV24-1 CATSDNLWGRFF TGTGCCACCAGTGACAACCTCTGGGGCCGGTTCTTC
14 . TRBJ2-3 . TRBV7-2 CASSSPWQADTQYF TGTGCCAGCAGCTCCCCATGGCAGGCAGATACGCAGTATTTT
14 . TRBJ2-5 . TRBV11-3 CASSLNRGLETQYF TGTGCCAGCAGCTTAAATCGGGGTCTGGAGACCCAGTACTTC
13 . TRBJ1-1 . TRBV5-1 CASSLAPGTEAFF TGCGCCAGCAGCTTGGCTCCGGGCACTGAAGCTTTCTTT
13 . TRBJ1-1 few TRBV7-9 CASTYRGRTEAFF TGTGCCAGCACCTATCGGGGAAGGACTGAAGCTTTCTTT
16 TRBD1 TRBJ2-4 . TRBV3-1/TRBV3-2 CASSPTDRVLLDIQYF TGTGCCAGCAGCCCAACCGACAGGGTGTTGTTAGACATTCAGTACTTC
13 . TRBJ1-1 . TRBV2 CASSALENTEAFF TGTGCCAGCAGTGCCTTAGAGAACACTGAAGCTTTCTTT
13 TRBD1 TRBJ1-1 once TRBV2 CATDRGKNTEAFF TGTGCCACCGACAGGGGGAAGAACACTGAAGCTTTCTTT
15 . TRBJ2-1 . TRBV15 CATSRDTSVGNEQFF TGTGCCACCAGCAGAGATACCAGCGTAGGCAATGAGCAGTTCTTC
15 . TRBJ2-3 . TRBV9 CASSARFRDTDTQYF TGTGCCAGCAGCGCTCGATTTCGGGACACAGATACGCAGTATTTT
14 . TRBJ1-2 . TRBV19 CASSIRGGFYGYTF TGTGCCAGTAGTATCCGGGGTGGTTTCTATGGCTACACCTTC
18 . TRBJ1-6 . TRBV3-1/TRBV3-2 CASSQDLGAVAYNSPLHF TGTGCCAGCAGCCAAGATTTAGGGGCGGTAGCCTATAATTCACCCCTCCACTTT
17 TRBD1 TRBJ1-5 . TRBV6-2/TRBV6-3 CASSPLGMTGFDQPQHF TGTGCCAGCAGCCCCCTGGGGATGACAGGGTTTGATCAGCCCCAGCATTTT
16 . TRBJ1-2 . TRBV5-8 CASSLFWRGGISGYTF TGTGCCAGCAGCTTGTTCTGGCGGGGCGGCATTAGTGGCTACACCTTC
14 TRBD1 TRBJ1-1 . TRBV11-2 CASSLEGTVTEAFF TGTGCCAGCAGCTTAGAAGGGACAGTCACTGAAGCTTTCTTT
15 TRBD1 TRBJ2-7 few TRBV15 CATSRAGQGTYEQYF TGTGCCACCAGCAGAGCCGGACAGGGTACCTACGAGCAGTACTTC
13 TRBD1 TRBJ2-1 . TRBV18 CASSTTGVNEQFF TGTGCCAGCTCAACGACAGGGGTCAATGAGCAGTTCTTC
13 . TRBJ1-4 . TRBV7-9 CASSLMSGEKLFF TGTGCCAGCAGCTTAATGTCGGGTGAAAAACTGTTTTTT
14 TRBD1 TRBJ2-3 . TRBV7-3 CASSSGQPRDTQYF TGTGCCAGCAGCTCGGGACAGCCCAGAGATACGCAGTATTTT
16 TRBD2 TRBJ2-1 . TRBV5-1 CASSLVRRGGYNEQFF TGCGCCAGCAGCTTGGTGCGGCGGGGGGGATACAATGAGCAGTTCTTC
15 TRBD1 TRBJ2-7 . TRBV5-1 CASSLTGTGMYEQYF TGCGCCAGCAGCTTGACCGGGACAGGGATGTACGAGCAGTACTTC
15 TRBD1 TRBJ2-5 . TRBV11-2 CASSFKTGQKETQYF TGTGCCAGCAGCTTCAAGACAGGGCAGAAAGAGACCCAGTACTTC
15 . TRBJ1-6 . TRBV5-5 CASSPILTVGSPLHF TGTGCCAGCAGCCCCATTTTGACAGTCGGGTCACCCCTCCACTTT
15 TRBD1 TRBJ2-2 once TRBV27 CASGRDRTNTGELFF TGTGCCAGCGGCCGGGACAGGACGAACACCGGGGAGCTGTTTTTT
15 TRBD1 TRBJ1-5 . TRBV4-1 CASSPTGTDNQPQHF TGCGCCAGCAGCCCAACTGGGACAGATAATCAGCCCCAGCATTTT
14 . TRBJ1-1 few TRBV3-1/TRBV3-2 CASSLREVNTEAFF TGTGCCAGCAGCCTTAGGGAGGTGAACACTGAAGCTTTCTTT
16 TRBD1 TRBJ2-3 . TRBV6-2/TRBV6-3 CASSRRLTGGTDTQYF TGTGCCAGCAGCCGCAGGCTAACAGGGGGCACAGATACGCAGTATTTT
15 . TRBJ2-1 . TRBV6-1 CASSEAALAGDEQFF TGTGCCAGCAGTGAAGCGGCACTAGCCGGCGATGAGCAGTTCTTC
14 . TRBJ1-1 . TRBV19 CASSIAGLNTEAFF TGTGCCAGTAGTATCGCAGGGCTGAACACTGAAGCTTTCTTT
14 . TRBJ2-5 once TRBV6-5 CASRAHQGGETQYF TGTGCCAGCAGGGCCCACCAGGGGGGTGAGACCCAGTACTTC
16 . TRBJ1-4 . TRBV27 CASSPRANRDGEKLFF TGTGCCAGCAGTCCCAGGGCAAACAGGGATGGTGAAAAACTGTTTTTT
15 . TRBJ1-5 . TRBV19 CASSIDNFQNQPQHF TGTGCCAGTAGTATTGACAACTTCCAAAATCAGCCCCAGCATTTT
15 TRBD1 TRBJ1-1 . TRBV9 CASSATGTGNTEAFF TGTGCCAGCAGCGCAACAGGGACAGGAAACACTGAAGCTTTCTTT
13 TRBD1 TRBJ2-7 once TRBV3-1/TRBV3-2 CASSQGDRPEQYF TGTGCCAGCAGCCAAGGGGACAGACCCGAGCAGTACTTC
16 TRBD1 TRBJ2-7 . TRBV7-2 CASRNPGTGGPHEQYF TGTGCCAGCAGAAACCCCGGGACAGGGGGTCCACACGAGCAGTACTTC